Listed below are T cell receptor beta chains from one sample, sequenced in a study of blood T cell repertoires in COVID-19. Clones were sequenced by immunoSEQ multiplex PCR, and TCRdb holds only the in-frame ones, with some missing. This sample has over 150,000 clones, with nearly 80% found just once. Sequencing used peripheral blood. Receptor source: a woman aged 70-85 years with acute or convalescent COVID-19. CDR3s include the opening cysteine and the closing phenylalanine or tryptophan. A D gene is named only where the DNA matches it firmly. A row's size may be missing; if present it is once, few, many or a size class.

v_call,clone_size,d_call,j_call,cdr3_nt,cdr3_aa
TRBV11-2,-,TRBD2,TRBJ2-7,TGTGCCAGCAGCTTTACTAGCGGGAGGGCCTCCCACGAGCAGTACTTC,CASSFTSGRASHEQYF
TRBV24-1,-,TRBD2,TRBJ2-1,TGTGCCACCAGTGATTTGCTCCAAGGACTAGGCCGTGTGTTCTTC,CATSDLLQGLGRVFF
TRBV6-1,few,-,TRBJ2-4,TGTGCCAGCAGTGAAGCGGGAGGAATTGACATTCAGTACTTC,CASSEAGGIDIQYF
TRBV29-1,few,TRBD2,TRBJ2-1,TGCAGCGGACTAGCGGGCACCAATGAGCAGTTCTTC,CSGLAGTNEQFF
TRBV29-1,-,TRBD1,TRBJ2-7,TGCAGCGTTGGGACAGGGGGTGTGGGCGAGCAGTACTTC,CSVGTGGVGEQYF
TRBV5-4,-,-,TRBJ1-2,TGTGCCAGCAGCATGGCGGAACTAAACGGTTTGAGCTACACCTTC,CASSMAELNGLSYTF
TRBV5-5,-,TRBD2,TRBJ2-1,TGTGCCAGCAGCAGATCTAGCGGGAGTACCAATGAGCAGTTCTTC,CASSRSSGSTNEQFF
TRBV9,-,-,TRBJ1-1,TGTGCCAGCAGTGCAGGGGTCATGAACACTGAAGCTTTCTTT,CASSAGVMNTEAFF
TRBV9,-,-,TRBJ2-1,TGTGCCAGCAGCGTTCCGACAAGCTACAATGAGCAGTTCTTC,CASSVPTSYNEQFF
TRBV9,few,-,TRBJ2-7,TGTGCCAGCAGCGCTTCCCCGAGTGGTTTAGCGTCGAGCTCCTACGAGCAGTACTTC,CASSASPSGLASSSYEQYF
TRBV6-1,once,TRBD1,TRBJ2-5,TGTGCCAGCAGTGAAGTCGTGTCAGGGGGTAGACGATGGACCCAGTACTTC,CASSEVVSGGRRWTQYF
TRBV6-5,-,TRBD1,TRBJ1-1,TGTGCCAGCAGTTCCCGGACAGGGAACACTGAAGCTTTCTTT,CASSSRTGNTEAFF
TRBV18,-,TRBD2,TRBJ2-2,TGTGCCAGCTCACCAAGGCTAGCGGACACCGGGGAGCTGTTTTTT,CASSPRLADTGELFF
TRBV5-1,-,TRBD1,TRBJ1-1,TGCGCCAGCAGCTTTGAGACAGGGGGCACTGAAGCTTTCTTT,CASSFETGGTEAFF
TRBV5-4,-,-,TRBJ2-1,TGTGCCAGCAGCCCTTTACTAGCCCCCTCCTACAATGAGCAGTTCTTC,CASSPLLAPSYNEQFF
TRBV3-1/TRBV3-2,few,TRBD2,TRBJ2-1,TGTGCCAGCAGCCGCGGGGGAACCTACAATGAGCAGTTCTTC,CASSRGGTYNEQFF
TRBV6-1,-,-,TRBJ1-4,TGTGCCAGCAGTGAAGGCCCGGGAATTAATGAAAAACTGTTTTTT,CASSEGPGINEKLFF
TRBV2,-,TRBD2,TRBJ2-3,TGTGCCAGCACTAGCGGGTACACAGATACGCAGTATTTT,CASTSGYTDTQYF
TRBV7-9,once,TRBD2,TRBJ2-1,TGTGCCAGCAGTCCCGTGGTAGCGGGACTGAATGAGCAGTTCTTC,CASSPVVAGLNEQFF
TRBV6-5,-,TRBD1,TRBJ1-2,TGTGCCAGCAGCTCCACAGGGGGTAACTATGGCTACACCTTC,CASSSTGGNYGYTF
TRBV25-1,-,-,TRBJ1-1,TGTGCCAGCATAAAAGCTTTCTTT,CASIKAFF
TRBV6-1,-,TRBD1,TRBJ1-5,TGTGCCAGCAGTGAATTGGGACAGGGCAGTCAGCCCCAGCATTTT,CASSELGQGSQPQHF
TRBV30,-,-,TRBJ1-3,TGTGCCTGGAGTGCCAGGGGAAACACCATATATTTT,CAWSARGNTIYF
TRBV9,-,-,TRBJ2-3,TGTGCCAGCAGCGTAGCTACCCATTTTGCAGATACGCAGTATTTT,CASSVATHFADTQYF
TRBV3-1/TRBV3-2,-,-,TRBJ1-2,TGTGCCAGCAGCCAAGATGATCGGGGATTGTATGGCTACACCTTC,CASSQDDRGLYGYTF
TRBV5-1,-,TRBD1,TRBJ1-5,TGCGCCAGCAGCTGGCAGGGGGATCAGCCCCAGCATTTT,CASSWQGDQPQHF
TRBV19,-,-,TRBJ1-3,TGTGCCAGTAGTATAGCTTTCTCTGGAAACACCATATATTTT,CASSIAFSGNTIYF
TRBV27,-,-,TRBJ2-7,TGTGCCAGCAGTTTAGATCGGGACACCGAGCAGTACTTC,CASSLDRDTEQYF
TRBV19,-,-,TRBJ1-2,TGTGCCAGCACTGGGTGGGGACATCCACGCTCTAACTATGGCTACACCTTC,CASTGWGHPRSNYGYTF
TRBV20-1,-,TRBD1,TRBJ2-7,TGCAGTGCGGGCGACAGGGACGAGCAGTACTTC,CSAGDRDEQYF
TRBV28,-,-,TRBJ2-2,TGTGCCAGCAGTTCAGCGGCCGTGAACACCGGGGAGCTGTTTTTT,CASSSAAVNTGELFF
TRBV29-1,many,-,TRBJ1-2,TGCAGCGGTTTTTGGCGGTATGGCTACACCTTC,CSGFWRYGYTF
TRBV6-1,-,TRBD1,TRBJ1-2,TGTGCCAGCAGTGACGGACAGGGTAGAAACTATGGCTACACCTTC,CASSDGQGRNYGYTF
TRBV12-5,-,TRBD2,TRBJ2-1,TGTGCTAGTGCGGTATTGGCTAGCGGGGTAACTGAGCAGTTCTTC,CASAVLASGVTEQFF
TRBV10-2,-,-,TRBJ2-2,TGCGCCAGCAGTGAGCTGGGCTCATCGGCCGGGGAGCTGTTTTTT,CASSELGSSAGELFF
TRBV7-2,many,-,TRBJ1-1,TGTGCCAGCAGCCCGCAGGGGAACACTGAAGCTTTCTTT,CASSPQGNTEAFF
TRBV7-3,many,-,TRBJ2-5,TGTGCCAGCAAAGAGACAGGGACTCAAGAGACCCAGTACTTC,CASKETGTQETQYF
TRBV25-1,-,TRBD1,TRBJ1-2,TGTGCCAGCAGAGCCGGGACAGGGGTTAACTATGGCTACACCTTC,CASRAGTGVNYGYTF
TRBV5-4,-,TRBD2,TRBJ2-6,TGTGCCAGCAGTTCCCTAGCGGTCGGCTCTGGGGCCAACGTCCTGACTTTC,CASSSLAVGSGANVLTF